These 9 T cell receptor beta chains came from one sample sequenced in a study of T-cell reconstitution after alpha-beta-depleted transplantation in children. The authors prepared the TCRbeta library with unique molecular identifiers. TCRdb processed the PCR reads anew with MiXCR; each CDR3 protein has one entry. The sample carries 550,000 to 600,000 distinct CDR3 sequences, around 23% recorded once. This material consisted of PBMCs, mostly from graft donor cells, taken 360 days after TCRalphabeta/CD19-depleted stem cell transplant. The receptors were gathered from a boy younger than two who had a stem cell transplant for acute myeloid leukemia, so the T cells may come from the graft donor.

This clonotype occurred many times. The gene calls are TRBV4-2 and TRBJ1-1, with D uncertain. Germline assignment: CDR1 LGHNA and CDR2 YNFKEQ. The CDR3 totals 15 residues. V lost 1 base, J lost 0 bases, and 9 bases lay in between. The DNA of the CDR3 is TGTGCCAGCAGCCAAGTGGTCCATGTGAACACTGAAGCTTTCTTT. It codes for CASSQVVHVNTEAFF.

The rearrangement links TRBV6-1 to TRBJ2-3; D not certain. This CDR3 is built from 15 residues. V was pared by 6 bases and J by 2 bases, with 15 bases between. The germline gives CDR1 MNHNS, CDR2 SASEGT. The CDR3 coding sequence is TGTGCCAGCAGCAGTACATCAGGTACCACAGATACGCAGTATTTT. Translated: CASSSTSGTTDTQYF.

This clonotype was seen at least ten times. The CDR3 region is CASSATEREWETQYF. CDR3 in DNA: TGTGCCAGCAGTGCGACAGAAAGAGAATGGGAGACCCAGTACTTC. The chain has TRBV2 and TRBJ2-5; tentative D call: TRBD1 (5 bases). Trimming took off 4 bases at V and 5 bases at J, with 17 bases between the two ends. CDR3 length: 15 residues. Per germline, CDR1 SNHLY and CDR2 FYNNEI.

The CDR3 spells CATSRDFLRNEQFF. The CDR3 region has the DNA TGTGCCACCAGCAGAGATTTCCTCCGGAATGAGCAGTTCTTC. This sequence joins TRBV15 and TRBJ2-1; D remains unclear. Germline assignment: CDR1 LNHNV and CDR2 YYDKDF (reference sequence). This CDR3 is 14 amino acids long. Trimming pared 0 bases from V and 7 bases from J, leaving 10 bases between.

This clonotype was detected ten times or more. The rearrangement links TRBV24-1 to TRBJ2-1; either TRBD1 or TRBD2 may fit D (5 bases each). Germline CDR1 KGHDR, CDR2 SFDVKD. The CDR3 runs 13 residues. The V end lost 1 base, the J end lost 15 bases, and 15 bases lay between the germline ends. CDR3 DNA: TGTGCCACCAGTGATTTTGAGGGCAGGGAGTGGTTCTTC. Translating gives CATSDFEGREWFF.

A few counts support this clonotype. V and J are TRBV7-6 and TRBJ1-1, with D unresolved. Germline-derived CDR1 and CDR2 are SGHVS and FNYEAQ. Between the trimmed V and J ends, which lost 3 bases and 3 bases, there was a span of 8 bases. This CDR3 spans 13 amino acids. This CDR3 reads CASSFYGDTEAFF. The CDR3 nucleotides read TGTGCCAGCAGCTTCTACGGAGACACTGAAGCTTTCTTT.

The rearrangement joins TRBV20-1 to TRBJ1-3, with 7 bases lining up with TRBD1. V dropped 1 base and J dropped 4; count of bases not matched to a gene: 1. Germline-derived CDR1 and CDR2 are DFQATT and SNEGSKA (reference sequence). The CDR3 has 13 residues. CDR3 residues: CSARVRGGNTIYF. DNA for the CDR3: TGCAGTGCTAGAGTCAGGGGGGGAAACACCATATATTTT.

V and J are TRBV6-2 or TRBV6-3 and TRBJ2-3; D perhaps matches TRBD1 (5 bases). CDR3 length: 15 residues. Germline V lookup: CDR1 MNHEY, CDR2 SVGEGT. Trimming removed 2 bases at V and 0 bases at J, with 9 bases between. CDR3 region: CASSYGATSTDTQYF. CDR3 nucleotide sequence: TGTGCCAGCAGTTACGGGGCTACTAGCACAGATACGCAGTATTTT.

This chain uses TRBV7-2 with TRBJ1-5; D uncertain. Germline CDR1 is SGHTA and CDR2 is FQGNSA. The CDR3 loop spans 14 amino acids. V lost 1 base and J 5 bases, leaving 9 bases between the germline ends. The CDR3 loop reads CASSLVGRHQPQHF. CDR3 DNA sequence: TGTGCCAGCAGCTTAGTGGGCAGGCATCAGCCCCAGCATTTT.